Below are 24 T cell receptor beta chains sequenced from a single sample in a study of T cells in Graves' hyperthyroidism and ophthalmopathy (dated by TCRdb to between 2018 and 2021). Libraries were made using multiplex PCR. This sample was sequenced with an Illumina HiSeq 2000. Amplification of TCR beta CDR3 regions was carried out from RNA transcripts. A first-round RT-PCR of the TCR CDR3 used the HTBI primer set with the Qiagen OneStep RT-PCR kit. TCRdb reran the public reads through fastp at Q25 and MiXCR, keeping productive beta chains. Records with the same CDR3 protein are collapsed into one entry carrying the most frequent genes and DNA. The sample table contains hundreds of thousands of distinct CDR3 sequences; only one count was recorded for approximately 14% of them. The ten largest clonotypes hold around 24% of the sample. The sequencing sample was made of blood. These receptors came from a woman in her twenties or thirties with Graves' hyperthyroidism.

The sample holds many counts of this clonotype. The genes are TRBV12-3 or TRBV12-4 and TRBJ1-1; D uncertain. The CDR3 contains 13 residues. Trimming shortened V by 2 bases and J by 1 base, and 5 bases separated the two germline ends. The CDR3 nucleotides read TGTGCCAGCAGTTTATCGAGGAACACTGAAGCTTTCTTT. Its translation is CASSLSRNTEAFF.

This clonotype was detected only once. The chain recombines TRBV6-1 with TRBJ2-6, with TRBD1 identical over 9 bases. After removal of 6 bases from V and 0 bases from J, the junction contained 9 bases not matched to a gene. The CDR3 sequence is 18 residues long. Germline V gene lookup returns CDR1 MNHNS and CDR2 SASEGT. CDR3 loop: CASSARDRDLSGANVLTF. In nucleotides, the CDR3 is TGTGCCAGCAGCGCGAGGGACAGGGACCTCTCTGGGGCCAACGTCCTGACTTTC.

This clonotype was counted between two and nine times. This chain uses TRBV4-2 with TRBJ2-5; the D is unclear. The CDR3 runs 13 residues. From germline, CDR1 is LGHNA and CDR2 YNFKEQ. V lost 2 bases and J 4 bases, leaving 8 bases between the germline ends. The CDR3 reads CASSQSVRETQYF. CDR3 nucleotides: TGTGCCAGCAGCCAATCTGTTCGAGAGACCCAGTACTTC.

This clonotype was seen only a few times. This chain uses TRBV10-3 with TRBJ1-1; D is unresolved. The ends were cut back, 6 bases at V and 1 base at J, with 6 bases in the middle. This CDR3 spans 12 amino acids. Germline CDR1 and CDR2: ENHRY and SYGVKD. CDR3 sequence (DNA): TGTGCCATCAGGGAGGGGAACACTGAAGCTTTCTTT. Protein product: CAIREGNTEAFF.

The chain recombines TRBV9 with TRBJ1-2; TRBD1 matches 8 bases. J lost 8 bases, V lost 3 bases, and 12 bases had no gene match. The germline V gene has CDR1 SGDLS and CDR2 YYNGEE. The CDR3 is 15 residues long. The CDR3, as DNA: TGTGCCAGCAGCGGAACTACAGGGGGAGCCGACGGCTACACCTTC. Its protein is CASSGTTGGADGYTF.

This clonotype has ten or more counts. The germline gene is not matched at one end of the junction; a read error may be the cause. The DNA of the CDR3 is TGCAGTGCCGTCTCCGCCTCCTTCGAGCAGTACTTC. Translating it yields CSAVSASFEQYF. The rearrangement joins TRBV20-1 to TRBJ2-7; D gene uncertain. The CDR3 loop spans 12 amino acids. Germline-derived CDR1 and CDR2 are DFQATT and SNEGSKA (reference sequence).

The table lists this clonotype with many counts. This sequence joins TRBV15 and TRBJ1-4; D gene ambiguous. The CDR3 totals 15 residues. V was pared by 0 bases and J by 0 bases, with 5 bases between. Germline V gene data show CDR1 as LNHNV and CDR2 as YYDKDF (reference sequence). The CDR3 spells CATSRDGTTNEKLFF. Here the CDR3 DNA reads TGTGCCACCAGCAGAGACGGAACAACTAATGAAAAACTGTTTTTT.

This clonotype has just a few counts. This chain links TRBV6-1 with TRBJ2-5; 10 bases agree with TRBD1. This CDR3 is 15 amino acids long. The junction had 5 bases not matched to a gene; V was cut back by 2 bases and J by 5 bases. The V gene's germline CDR1 is MNHNS and CDR2 SASEGT. The CDR3, as DNA: TGTGCCAGCAGTGAACTGACAGGGGGCGGGGAGACCCAGTACTTC. Translating it yields CASSELTGGGETQYF.

This clonotype was seen at least ten times. The J gene is TRBJ2-3, the V gene TRBV7-2; no firm D call. CDR1 and CDR2 (germline): SGHTA, FQGNSA. The CDR3 contains 12 residues. V was shortened by 4 bases and J by 4 bases, with 6 bases between the two germline ends. CDR3: CASSSRSDTQYF. CDR3 nucleotide sequence: TGTGCCAGCAGCTCCCGATCAGATACGCAGTATTTT.

The rearrangement uses TRBV24-1 and TRBJ2-1, with 9 bases matching TRBD1. J gave up 2 bases and V 4 bases, and 5 bases lay outside the gene matches. The CDR3 has 16 amino acids. Germline V gene sequence: CDR1 KGHDR, CDR2 SFDVKD. For the CDR3, the DNA is TGTGCCACCAGTGACACAGGGGGCGGAACCTACAATGAGCAGTTCTTC. Translating gives CATSDTGGGTYNEQFF.

This clonotype was seen at least ten times. The J gene is TRBJ1-1, the V gene TRBV6-1; unclear D gene. Trimming removed 6 bases from V and 4 bases from J, with 15 bases in between. Germline lookup yields CDR1 MNHNS and CDR2 SASEGT. The CDR3 extends over 14 amino acids. The CDR3 bases are TGTGCCAGCAGCCCCAGGACCGAGAGCACTGAAGCTTTCTTT. Amino acid sequence: CASSPRTESTEAFF.

This clonotype was observed many times. This rearrangement joins TRBV20-1 to TRBJ2-7, with 7 bases identical to TRBD2. The germline V gene encodes CDR1 DFQATT and CDR2 SNEGSKA (reference sequence). The CDR3 has 12 residues. J lost 3 bases, V lost 8 bases, and 7 bases had no gene match. CDR3 DNA sequence: TGCAGTCAGGTACAGCGGGACTACGAGCAGTACTTC. It encodes CSQVQRDYEQYF.

The table lists this clonotype with many counts. This chain uses TRBV28 with TRBJ1-2; 7 bases agree with TRBD1. Germline CDR1 reads MDHEN; CDR2 reads SYDVKM. V was pared by 3 bases and J by 8 bases, with 9 bases of the junction left unmatched. This CDR3 comprises 14 residues. In DNA, the CDR3 is TGTGCCAGCAGTTTGAGAGGGGGCTCGGGAGGCTACACCTTC. Translating gives CASSLRGGSGGYTF.

In this sample, this clonotype turned up a few times. J is TRBJ2-3 and V is TRBV24-1; possible D gene TRBD2, 6 bases. Looked up from germline, CDR1 is KGHDR and CDR2 is SFDVKD. The ends were cut back, 4 bases at V and 2 bases at J, with 15 bases in the middle. The CDR3 covers 16 residues. The CDR3 region is CATSDSRERVTDTQYF. In DNA form, the CDR3 reads TGTGCCACCAGTGACTCTCGGGAGCGGGTCACAGATACGCAGTATTTT.

The rearrangement links TRBV29-1 to TRBJ2-1, with 13 bases identical to TRBD2. Per the germline V gene, CDR1 is SQVTM and CDR2 is ANQGSEA. J gave up 6 bases and V 3 bases, and 8 bases lay outside the gene matches. The CDR3 runs to 16 residues. The DNA for the CDR3 is TGCAGCGTTGAGGGTTTAGGGACTAGCGGGATCAATGAGCAGTTCTTC. It codes for CSVEGLGTSGINEQFF.

This clonotype was detected many times. The gene calls are TRBV7-2 and TRBJ1-1; the match to TRBD1 covers 11 bases. CDR1 SGHTA and CDR2 FQGNSA come from the germline V gene. The V and J ends lost 1 base and 10 bases, in that order; junction bases with no gene match: 5. The CDR3 consists of 14 residues. CDR3 sequence: CASSLVDRGRSAFF. CDR3 nucleotides: TGTGCCAGCAGCTTAGTGGACAGGGGGCGCTCAGCTTTCTTT.

The V gene is TRBV7-2, the J gene TRBJ1-5, with D maybe TRBD1 (5 bases). The CDR3 consists of 16 residues. Trimming removed 2 bases at V and 5 bases at J, with 16 bases between. Germline CDR1 SGHTA, CDR2 FQGNSA. CDR3 in DNA: TGTGCCAGCAGCTTACGATTCGGGGGGGTGTATCAGCCCCAGCATTTT. Its translation is CASSLRFGGVYQPQHF.

The rearrangement joins TRBV7-8 to TRBJ2-1; TRBD2 aligns across 10 bases. CDR1 is SGHVS, CDR2 FQNEAQ, per germline. The trim removed 1 base at V and 14 bases at J, leaving 14 bases unmatched. This CDR3 is built from 16 residues. The chain's CDR3 is CASSLGVAGGLKGKFF. The DNA for the CDR3 is TGTGCCAGCAGCTTAGGGGTAGCGGGAGGCCTTAAGGGGAAGTTCTTC.

This clonotype was counted only a few times. The V gene is TRBV29-1, the J gene TRBJ2-3, with D uncertain. Trimming took 7 bases from V and 6 from J, leaving 11 bases between them. This CDR3 has 11 amino acids. The germline V gene has CDR1 SQVTM and CDR2 ANQGSEA. CDR3 DNA: TGCAGCGGCGAAGTCGGTGATACGCAGTATTTT. It specifies CSGEVGDTQYF.

This clonotype was recorded at least ten times. The rearrangement uses TRBV2 and TRBJ2-1, with 9 bases that match TRBD2. V dropped 5 bases and J dropped 0; count of bases not matched to a gene: 14. The CDR3 has 19 residues. Germline loops: CDR1 SNHLY, CDR2 FYNNEI. CDR3 in amino acids: CASSKDVVAGAYSYNEQFF. CDR3 DNA sequence: TGTGCCAGCAGTAAAGACGTGGTAGCGGGAGCCTACTCCTACAATGAGCAGTTCTTC.

This clonotype has at least ten counts. The V call is TRBV24-1, the J call TRBJ2-5; the D gene is possibly TRBD1 (6 bases). The CDR3 has 14 amino acids. Looked up from germline, CDR1 is KGHDR and CDR2 is SFDVKD. The ends were cut back, 4 bases at V and 5 bases at J, with 13 bases in the middle. The CDR3 spells CATSDTGFVETQYF. In DNA, the CDR3 is TGTGCCACCAGTGACACAGGGTTCGTCGAGACCCAGTACTTC.

The rearrangement links TRBV20-1 to TRBJ2-7; 8 nucleotides match TRBD2. Germline-derived CDR1 and CDR2 are DFQATT and SNEGSKA (reference sequence). Trimming at V came to 6 bases and at J to 6 bases, leaving 4 bases not matched to a gene. The CDR3 totals 11 residues. The CDR3 spells CSAGRAGEQYF. The CDR3 nucleotides read TGCAGTGCCGGGAGGGCCGGCGAGCAGTACTTC.

This clonotype was counted a single time. The rearrangement links TRBV5-1 to TRBJ2-5; perhaps TRBD1 as D (5 bases). Trimming left V 4 bases short and J 1 base short, with 11 bases between. CDR3 length: 14 amino acids. Germline values: CDR1 SGHRS, CDR2 YFSETQ. The CDR3 coding sequence is TGCGCCAGCAGCCCGACAGAGCTCCAAGAGACCCAGTACTTC. It yields the protein CASSPTELQETQYF.

At least ten counts were recorded for this clonotype. The gene calls are TRBV20-1 and TRBJ2-4; D is undetermined. The CDR3 extends over 16 amino acids. Germline V CDR1 and CDR2: DFQATT, SNEGSKA (reference sequence). The V gene lost 2 bases and the J gene lost 1 base, with 15 bases spanning the gap. DNA for the CDR3: TGCAGTGCTAGATGGGTTGATGCTCTTGCCAAAAACATTCAGTACTTC. Translated, it gives CSARWVDALAKNIQYF.